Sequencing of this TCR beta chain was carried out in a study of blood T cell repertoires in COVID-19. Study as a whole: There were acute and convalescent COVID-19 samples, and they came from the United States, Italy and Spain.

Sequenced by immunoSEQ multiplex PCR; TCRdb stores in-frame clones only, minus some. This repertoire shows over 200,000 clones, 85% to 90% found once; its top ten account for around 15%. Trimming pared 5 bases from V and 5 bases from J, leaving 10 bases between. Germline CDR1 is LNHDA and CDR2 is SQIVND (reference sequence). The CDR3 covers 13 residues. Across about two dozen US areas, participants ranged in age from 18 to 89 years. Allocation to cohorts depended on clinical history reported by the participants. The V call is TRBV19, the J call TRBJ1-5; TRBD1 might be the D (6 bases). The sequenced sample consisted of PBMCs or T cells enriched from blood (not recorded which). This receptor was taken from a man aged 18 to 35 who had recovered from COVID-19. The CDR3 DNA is TGTGCCAGTAGTCTACAGGGTCATCAGCCCCAGCATTTT. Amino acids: CASSLQGHQPQHF.